This T cell receptor beta chain was captured in a study of cytomegalovirus exposure and HLA in healthy donors. CDR3 size: 16 residues. CDR1 LNHDA and CDR2 SQIVND come from the germline V gene (reference sequence). J gave up 2 bases and V 5 bases, and 11 bases lay outside the gene matches. Healthy bone marrow donors made up the donor group. The study ran its PCR with 60 Vbeta and 13 Jbeta primers. The assay was immunoSEQ multiplex PCR, and TCRdb's table has in-frame clones only and misses some. The table lists nearly 95,000 clones, about 60% of them singletons. The TCR originated in a young woman in good health and CMV-seronegative. V is TRBV19 and J is TRBJ2-5; TRBD2 matches at 7 bases. Sequencing was done on a sample of PBMCs. The DNA for the CDR3 is TGTGCCAGTAGTCCCTACCTAGCGGAAAGACAAGAGACCCAGTACTTC. This gives the protein CASSPYLAERQETQYF.